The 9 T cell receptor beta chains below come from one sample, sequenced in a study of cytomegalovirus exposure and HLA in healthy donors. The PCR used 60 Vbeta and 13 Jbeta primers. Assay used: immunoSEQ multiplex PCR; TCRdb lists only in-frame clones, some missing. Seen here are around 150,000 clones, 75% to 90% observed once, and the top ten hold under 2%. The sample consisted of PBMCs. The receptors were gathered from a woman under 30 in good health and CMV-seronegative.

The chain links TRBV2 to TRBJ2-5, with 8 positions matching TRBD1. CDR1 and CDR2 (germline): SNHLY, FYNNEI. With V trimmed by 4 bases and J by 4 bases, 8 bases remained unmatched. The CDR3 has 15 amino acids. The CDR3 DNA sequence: TGTGCCAGCAGTGCAATAGGACAGGGTGGAGAGACCCAGTACTTC. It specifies CASSAIGQGGETQYF.

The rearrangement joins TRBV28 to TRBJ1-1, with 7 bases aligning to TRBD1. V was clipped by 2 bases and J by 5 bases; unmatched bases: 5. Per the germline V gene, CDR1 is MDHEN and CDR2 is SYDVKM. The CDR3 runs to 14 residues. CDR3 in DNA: TGTGCCAGCAGTTTAGAGGGGGCTGGGACTGAAGCTTTCTTT. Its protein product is CASSLEGAGTEAFF.

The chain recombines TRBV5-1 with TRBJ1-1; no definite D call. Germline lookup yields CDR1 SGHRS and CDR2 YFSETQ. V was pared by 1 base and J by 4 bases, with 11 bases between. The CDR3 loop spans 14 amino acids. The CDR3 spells CASSLTTRGTEAFF. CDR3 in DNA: TGCGCCAGCAGCTTGACGACCCGGGGCACTGAAGCTTTCTTT.

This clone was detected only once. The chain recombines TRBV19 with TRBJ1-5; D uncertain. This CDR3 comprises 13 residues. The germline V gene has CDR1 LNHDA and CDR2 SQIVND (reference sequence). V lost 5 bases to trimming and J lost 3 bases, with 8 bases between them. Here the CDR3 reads CASSWEINQPQHF. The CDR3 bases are TGTGCCAGTAGTTGGGAGATCAATCAGCCCCAGCATTTT.

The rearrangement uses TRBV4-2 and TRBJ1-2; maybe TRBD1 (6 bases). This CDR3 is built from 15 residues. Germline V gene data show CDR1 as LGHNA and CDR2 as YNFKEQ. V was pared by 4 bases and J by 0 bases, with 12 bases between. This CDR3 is CASSPYRETNYGYTF. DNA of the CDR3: TGTGCCAGCAGCCCGTACAGGGAAACTAACTATGGCTACACCTTC.

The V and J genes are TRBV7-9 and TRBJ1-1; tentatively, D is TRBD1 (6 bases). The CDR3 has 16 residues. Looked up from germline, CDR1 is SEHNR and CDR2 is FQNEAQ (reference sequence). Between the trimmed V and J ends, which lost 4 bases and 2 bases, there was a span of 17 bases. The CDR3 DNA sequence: TGTGCCAGCAGCTCCGAGGCGGGGGCTGGAAACACTGAAGCTTTCTTT. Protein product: CASSSEAGAGNTEAFF. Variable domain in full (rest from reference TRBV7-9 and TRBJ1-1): DTGVSQNPRHKITKRGQNVTFRCDPISEHNRLYWYRQTLGQGPEFLTYFQNEAQLEKSRLLSDRFSAERPKGSFSTLEIQRTEQGDSAMYLCASSSEAGAGNTEAFFGQGTRLTVV.

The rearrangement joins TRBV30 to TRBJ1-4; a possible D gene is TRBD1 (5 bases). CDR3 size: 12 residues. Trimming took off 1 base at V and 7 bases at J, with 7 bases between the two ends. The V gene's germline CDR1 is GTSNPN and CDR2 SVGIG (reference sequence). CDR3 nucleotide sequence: TGTGCCTGGAGTGGACAGATTGAAAAACTGTTTTTT. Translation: CAWSGQIEKLFF.

In DNA, the CDR3 is TGTGCCAGCTCACCGACAGGGGGCGGAATCGAATGGAGAGGCTACACCTTC. Translating it yields CASSPTGGGIEWRGYTF. This chain connects TRBV18 to TRBJ1-2, with 10 bases lining up with TRBD1. The CDR3 sequence is 17 residues long. Germline loops: CDR1 KGHSH, CDR2 LQKENI. Trimming cost V 3 bases and J 8 bases; bases outside gene matches: 15.

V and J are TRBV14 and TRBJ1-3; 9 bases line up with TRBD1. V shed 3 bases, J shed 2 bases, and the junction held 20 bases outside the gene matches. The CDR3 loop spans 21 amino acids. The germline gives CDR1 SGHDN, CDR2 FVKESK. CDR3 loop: CASSQLGQRTGVSVPGNTIYF. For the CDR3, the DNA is TGTGCCAGCAGCCAGCTGGGTCAGCGGACAGGGGTGTCCGTCCCTGGAAACACCATATATTTT.